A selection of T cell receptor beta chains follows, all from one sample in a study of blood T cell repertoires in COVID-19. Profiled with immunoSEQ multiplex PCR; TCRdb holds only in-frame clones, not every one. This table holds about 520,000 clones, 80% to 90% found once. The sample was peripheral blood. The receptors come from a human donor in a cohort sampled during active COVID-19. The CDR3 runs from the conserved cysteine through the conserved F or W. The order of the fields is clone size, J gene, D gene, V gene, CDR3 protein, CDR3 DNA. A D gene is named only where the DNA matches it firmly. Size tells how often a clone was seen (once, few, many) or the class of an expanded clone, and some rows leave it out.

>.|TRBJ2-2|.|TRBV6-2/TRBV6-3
CASSYVRGDTGELFF
TGTGCCAGCAGTTACGTCAGGGGGGACACCGGGGAGCTGTTTTTT
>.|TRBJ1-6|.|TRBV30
CAWSTWTAAGSPLHF
TGTGCCTGGAGTACTTGGACTGCCGCGGGCTCACCCCTCCACTTT
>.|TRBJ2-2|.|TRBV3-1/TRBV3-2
CASSQGRGEATGELFF
TGTGCCAGCAGCCAAGGACGGGGAGAAGCCACCGGGGAGCTGTTTTTT
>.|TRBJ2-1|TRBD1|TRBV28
CASSPWDRGSYNEQFF
TGTGCCAGCAGCCCCTGGGACAGGGGGTCCTACAATGAGCAGTTCTTC
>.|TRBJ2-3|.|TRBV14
CASSQESERTPSSTDTQYF
TGTGCCAGCAGCCAAGAAAGTGAGCGGACTCCGTCTAGCACAGATACGCAGTATTTT
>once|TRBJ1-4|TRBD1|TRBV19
CASSSRTGVGEKLFF
TGTGCCAGTAGTTCCCGGACAGGTGTCGGGGAAAAACTGTTTTTT
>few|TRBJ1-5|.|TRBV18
CASSPLGAEGNQPQHF
TGTGCCAGCTCCCCTTTAGGGGCAGAAGGCAATCAGCCCCAGCATTTT
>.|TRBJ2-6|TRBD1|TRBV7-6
CASSLGPAKTGLPGANVLTF
TGTGCCAGCAGCTTAGGGCCGGCCAAGACAGGGCTACCTGGGGCCAACGTCCTGACTTTC
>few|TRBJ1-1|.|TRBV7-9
CASSFGPGTEAFF
TGTGCCAGCAGCTTCGGACCGGGGACTGAAGCTTTCTTT
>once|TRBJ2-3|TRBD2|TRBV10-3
CAIDESGRRDTQYF
TGTGCCATCGACGAAAGCGGGAGGAGGGATACGCAGTATTTT
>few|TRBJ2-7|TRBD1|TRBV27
CASSLARGEQYF
TGTGCCAGCAGTTTGGCCAGGGGGGAGCAGTACTTC
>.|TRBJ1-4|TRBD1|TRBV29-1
CSVARTGGGEKLFF
TGCAGCGTTGCAAGGACAGGGGGCGGCGAAAAACTGTTTTTT
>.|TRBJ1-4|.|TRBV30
CAWSAEDFEKLFF
TGTGCCTGGAGTGCAGAAGACTTCGAGAAACTGTTTTTT
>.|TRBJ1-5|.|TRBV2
CASSEGHQGTQPQHF
TGTGCCAGCAGTGAAGGTCACCAGGGAACTCAGCCCCAGCATTTT
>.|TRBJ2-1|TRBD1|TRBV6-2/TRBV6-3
CASSRGQEHNEQFF
TGTGCCAGCAGTAGGGGACAGGAACACAATGAGCAGTTCTTC
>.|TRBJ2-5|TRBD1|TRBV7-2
CASSSSGTGGGWETQYF
TGTGCCAGCAGTTCCTCCGGGACAGGGGGCGGGTGGGAGACCCAGTACTTC
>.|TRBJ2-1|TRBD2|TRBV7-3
CASSSSGGSRYNEQFF
TGTGCCAGCAGCTCCTCTGGCGGGAGCAGGTACAATGAGCAGTTCTTC
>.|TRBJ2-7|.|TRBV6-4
CASSDPGRPIPDEQYF
TGTGCCAGCAGTGATCCTGGGCGTCCCATTCCGGACGAGCAGTACTTC
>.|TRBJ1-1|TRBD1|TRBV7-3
CASSSQGFGNTEAFF
TGTGCCAGCAGCTCACAGGGGTTTGGGAACACTGAAGCTTTCTTT
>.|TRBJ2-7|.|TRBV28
CASSLGRNGSPGEQYF
TGTGCCAGCAGTTTAGGGAGAAACGGGAGTCCCGGCGAGCAGTACTTC
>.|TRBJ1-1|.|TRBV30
CAWSKNRATEAFF
TGTGCCTGGAGTAAGAACAGGGCCACTGAAGCTTTCTTT
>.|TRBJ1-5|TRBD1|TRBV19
CASSIATGYVNQPQHF
TGTGCCAGTAGTATAGCGACAGGGTACGTGAATCAGCCCCAGCATTTT
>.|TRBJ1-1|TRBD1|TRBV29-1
CSVVTGMNTEAFF
TGCAGCGTCGTGACAGGGATGAACACTGAAGCTTTCTTT
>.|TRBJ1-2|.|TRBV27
CASSPNPGTYGYTF
TGTGCCAGCAGTCCGAACCCCGGGACTTATGGCTACACCTTC
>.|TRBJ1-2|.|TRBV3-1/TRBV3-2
CASSFQVAGDYTF
TGTGCCAGCAGCTTCCAGGTCGCAGGCGACTACACCTTC
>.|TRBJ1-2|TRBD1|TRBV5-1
CASSLGTDLDGYTF
TGCGCCAGCAGCTTAGGGACAGATTTGGACGGCTACACCTTC
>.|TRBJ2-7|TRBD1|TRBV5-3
CARSPVLDRFYEQYF
TGTGCCAGAAGCCCTGTTCTGGACAGGTTCTACGAGCAGTACTTC
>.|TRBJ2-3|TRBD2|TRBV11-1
CASSSNLAGGADTQYF
TGTGCCAGCAGCTCCAACCTAGCTGGGGGGGCAGATACGCAGTATTTT
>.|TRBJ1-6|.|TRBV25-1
CASSEAGGYNSPLHF
TGTGCCAGCAGTGAAGCGGGGGGTTACAATTCACCCCTCCACTTT
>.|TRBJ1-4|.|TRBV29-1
CSVGSRATNEKLFF
TGCAGCGTTGGGTCCCGGGCAACTAATGAAAAACTGTTTTTT
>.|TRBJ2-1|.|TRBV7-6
CASSLVGRGSYNEQFF
TGTGCCAGCAGCTTAGTAGGGAGAGGCTCCTACAATGAGCAGTTCTTC
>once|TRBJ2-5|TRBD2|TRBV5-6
CASSRFVAGGWETQYF
TGTGCCAGCAGCCGGTTCGTAGCGGGAGGATGGGAGACCCAGTACTTC
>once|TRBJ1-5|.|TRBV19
CASSTNTNRFNQPQHF
TGTGCCAGTAGTACGAATACCAACAGGTTCAATCAGCCCCAGCATTTT
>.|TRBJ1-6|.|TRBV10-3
CAITRDTGRSPLHF
TGTGCCATCACCCGGGACACGGGACGTTCACCCCTCCACTTT
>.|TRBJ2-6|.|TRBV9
CASSPRTAPGANVLTF
TGTGCCAGCAGCCCCAGGACAGCCCCTGGGGCCAACGTCCTGACTTTC
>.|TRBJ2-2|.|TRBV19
CASSIGGGGELFF
TGTGCCAGTAGTATAGGGGGAGGCGGGGAGCTGTTTTTT
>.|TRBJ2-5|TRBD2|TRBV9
CASSVNGLAGIETQYF
TGTGCCAGCAGCGTAAATGGGCTAGCGGGAATAGAGACCCAGTACTTC
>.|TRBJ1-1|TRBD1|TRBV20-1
CSASHQGALAEAFF
TGCAGTGCTAGTCATCAGGGGGCGCTGGCTGAAGCTTTCTTT
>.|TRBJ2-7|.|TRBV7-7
CASSLPGTPEGEQYF
TGTGCTAGCAGCTTACCCGGGACACCGGAAGGCGAGCAGTACTTC
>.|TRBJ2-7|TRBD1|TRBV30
CAWKVGRGQEQYF
TGTGCCTGGAAAGTGGGCAGGGGGCAAGAGCAGTACTTC
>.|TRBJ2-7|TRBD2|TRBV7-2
CASSPDTSGLYEQYF
TGTGCCAGCAGCCCAGATACTAGCGGGTTGTACGAGCAGTACTTC
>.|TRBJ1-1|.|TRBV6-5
CASSYSRVNTEAFF
TGTGCCAGCAGTTACTCGAGGGTTAACACTGAAGCTTTCTTT
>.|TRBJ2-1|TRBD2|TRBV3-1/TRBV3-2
CASSLTSDEQFF
TGTGCCAGCAGCCTCACTAGCGATGAGCAGTTCTTC
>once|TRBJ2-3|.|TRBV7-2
CASSLLADSSTDTQYF
TGTGCCAGCAGCCTCTTGGCGGACTCTAGCACAGATACGCAGTATTTT
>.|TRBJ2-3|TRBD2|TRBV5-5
CASSPRLAGFTDTQYF
TGTGCCAGCAGCCCGCGACTAGCGGGGTTCACAGATACGCAGTATTTT
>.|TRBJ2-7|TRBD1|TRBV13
CASSLDREHEQYF
TGTGCCAGCAGCCTTGACAGGGAGCACGAGCAGTACTTC
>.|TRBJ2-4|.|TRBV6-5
CATKGRGDQNIQYF
TGTGCCACCAAAGGGAGGGGGGATCAAAACATTCAGTACTTC
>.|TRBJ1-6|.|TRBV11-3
CASSSRGFDSPLHF
TGTGCCAGCAGCTCCCGAGGGTTTGATTCACCCCTCCACTTT
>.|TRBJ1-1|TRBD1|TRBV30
CAWTDRGGTEAFF
TGTGCCTGGACTGACAGGGGGGGCACTGAAGCTTTCTTT
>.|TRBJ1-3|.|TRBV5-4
CAYSRGSGNTIYF
TGTGCCTACTCCAGGGGTTCTGGAAACACCATATATTTT
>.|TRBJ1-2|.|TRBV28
CASSFSGGGNYGYTF
TGTGCCAGCAGTTTCTCAGGCGGGGGGAACTATGGCTACACCTTC